This is a list of T cell receptor beta chains from one sample in a study of blood T cell repertoires in COVID-19. Repertoires were generated with immunoSEQ multiplex PCR, while TCRdb's copy carries only in-frame clones and drops some. The sample carries roughly 120,000 clones, about nine tenths recorded once. Specimen: peripheral blood. These receptors were collected from a human donor in a cohort sampled during active COVID-19. The CDR3 runs from the conserved cysteine through the conserved F or W. The D gene is left open where the match is weak. Some rows mark clone size as missing; the rest say once, few, many or name a class of expanded clone.

j_call v_call clone_size d_call cdr3_aa cdr3_nt
TRBJ2-3 TRBV14 . TRBD2 CASSLWTSGSYTDTQYF TGTGCCAGCAGCCTTTGGACTAGCGGGAGTTACACAGATACGCAGTATTTT
TRBJ2-4 TRBV5-3 . TRBD2 CARRKGLGQGSTKREGRAKNIQYF TGTGCCAGAAGGAAGGGGCTGGGGCAGGGATCGACAAAGCGGGAGGGCCGTGCCAAAAACATTCAGTACTTC
TRBJ1-5 TRBV2 . TRBD1 CASRGTGPSNQPQHF TGTGCCAGCAGGGGGACAGGGCCTAGCAATCAGCCCCAGCATTTT
TRBJ2-3 TRBV9 . . CASSQLELLTDTQYF TGTGCCAGCAGCCAACTAGAATTGTTGACAGATACGCAGTATTTT
TRBJ1-1 TRBV11-2 . . CASSLRGANTEAFF TGTGCCAGCAGCCTCAGGGGAGCGAACACTGAAGCTTTCTTT
TRBJ2-7 TRBV14 . . CASSQGIMPVYEQYF TGTGCCAGCAGCCAAGGAATTATGCCAGTCTACGAGCAGTACTTC
TRBJ2-3 TRBV5-8 few TRBD2 CASRVGLAVSTDTQYF TGTGCCAGCAGGGTTGGACTAGCGGTTAGCACAGATACGCAGTATTTT
TRBJ2-5 TRBV5-8 . TRBD2 CASSAGTSGGAETQYF TGTGCCAGCAGCGCCGGGACTAGCGGGGGGGCGGAGACCCAGTACTTC
TRBJ2-5 TRBV5-1 . TRBD1 CASSLGQGQETQYF TGCGCCAGCAGCCTAGGACAGGGCCAAGAGACCCAGTACTTC
TRBJ2-2 TRBV19 . . CASSPRWTGELFF TGTGCCAGTAGTCCACGGTGGACCGGGGAGCTGTTTTTT
TRBJ1-1 TRBV18 . . CASSPQWQGGTEAFF TGTGCCAGCTCACCACAGTGGCAGGGTGGGACTGAAGCTTTCTTT
TRBJ2-5 TRBV7-3 . TRBD1 CASSLRTGDQETQYF TGTGCCAGCAGCCTAAGGACAGGGGATCAAGAGACCCAGTACTTC
TRBJ1-6 TRBV6-5 . . CASRYPGKGNSPLHF TGTGCCAGCAGATATCCGGGGAAAGGGAATTCACCCCTCCACTTT
TRBJ2-1 TRBV9 . TRBD2 CASSVERGLAGGSRYNEQFF TGTGCCAGCAGCGTAGAAAGGGGACTAGCGGGGGGCTCGAGGTACAATGAGCAGTTCTTC
TRBJ2-7 TRBV5-1 . . CASSLAWTNSYEQYF TGCGCCAGCAGCTTGGCTTGGACTAATTCCTACGAGCAGTACTTC
TRBJ2-3 TRBV12-5 . . CASGNRFPDTDTQYF TGTGCTAGTGGTAACAGGTTCCCAGACACAGATACGCAGTATTTT
TRBJ1-5 TRBV6-4 . . CASSTESNQPQHF TGTGCCAGCAGTACGGAGAGCAATCAGCCCCAGCATTTT
TRBJ2-3 TRBV6-2/TRBV6-3 . TRBD2 CASSFLTGLAGRADTQYF TGTGCCAGCAGTTTCCTAACGGGACTAGCGGGGCGGGCAGATACGCAGTATTTT
TRBJ1-4 TRBV4-2 . . CASSHDTGTNEKLFF TGTGCCAGCAGCCACGATACAGGAACTAATGAAAAACTGTTTTTT
TRBJ1-1 TRBV19 . . CASHNRGGKGHTEAFF TGTGCCAGCCATAACCGAGGGGGAAAAGGGCACACTGAAGCTTTCTTT
TRBJ1-1 TRBV11-3 . TRBD1 CASSSALGQGDTEAFF TGTGCCAGCAGCTCCGCCCTGGGACAGGGAGACACTGAAGCTTTCTTT
TRBJ2-3 TRBV24-1 . . CATSVSTDTQYF TGTGCCACCAGTGTAAGCACAGATACGCAGTATTTT
TRBJ2-7 TRBV3-1/TRBV3-2 . . CASTQASGLQYF TGTGCCAGCACCCAAGCGTCGGGATTGCAGTACTTC
TRBJ1-2 TRBV14 . . CASSQDSVILGYTF TGTGCCAGCAGCCAAGACAGCGTTATTCTAGGCTACACCTTC
TRBJ2-7 TRBV7-8 . . CASSLAGGGNSYEQYF TGTGCCAGCAGCTTAGCGGGCGGAGGGAACTCCTACGAGCAGTACTTC
TRBJ1-3 TRBV7-8 . TRBD1 CASSSGTVISGNTIYF TGTGCCAGCAGCTCCGGGACAGTTATCTCTGGAAACACCATATATTTT
TRBJ2-3 TRBV6-5 . TRBD2 CASSYGGGSTDTQYF TGTGCCAGCAGTTACGGGGGGGGTTCCACAGATACGCAGTATTTT
TRBJ1-2 TRBV29-1 . TRBD1 CSVELGQGARGYTF TGCAGCGTTGAATTGGGCCAGGGGGCGCGGGGCTACACCTTC
TRBJ2-3 TRBV7-8 . . CASSPWLAADTQYF TGTGCCAGCAGCCCCTGGTTAGCGGCAGATACGCAGTATTTT
TRBJ2-7 TRBV4-1 . TRBD2 CASSQGLTSGVYEQYF TGCGCCAGCAGCCAAGGCCTGACTAGCGGGGTGTACGAGCAGTACTTC
TRBJ1-2 TRBV10-2 . TRBD1 CASSESTGGYGYTF TGCGCCAGCAGTGAGTCGACAGGGGGCTATGGCTACACCTTC
TRBJ1-2 TRBV28 . . CATEPPPSNYGYTF TGTGCCACCGAGCCCCCCCCTTCTAACTATGGCTACACCTTC